Here is one TCR beta chain with its context. Germline-derived CDR1 and CDR2 are SGHRS and YFSETQ. The V gene end was trimmed by 4 bases and the J gene end by 3 bases; junction bases not matched to a gene: 4. The CDR3 runs 13 residues. The repertoire was sequenced with immunoSEQ multiplex PCR; TCRdb's copy has only in-frame clones and lacks some. This table holds 250,000 to 350,000 clones, around nine tenths found once. This specimen belongs to a study of blood T cell repertoires in COVID-19. Sequencing was carried out using peripheral blood. This clonotype originated in a young woman with COVID-19, enrolled during active disease. The V call is TRBV5-1, the J call TRBJ2-7, with 7 bases identical to TRBD2. CDR3 in amino acids: CASSPGLIYEQYF. The CDR3 bases are TGCGCCAGCAGCCCGGGACTAATCTACGAGCAGTACTTC. The variable domain in full, with the rest retrieved from reference TRBV5-1 and TRBJ2-7, is KAGVTQTPRYLIKTRGQQVTLSCSPISGHRSVSWYQQTPGQGLQFLFEYFSETQRNKGNFPGRFSGRQFSNSRSEMNVSTLELGDSALYLCASSPGLIYEQYFGPGTRLTVT.